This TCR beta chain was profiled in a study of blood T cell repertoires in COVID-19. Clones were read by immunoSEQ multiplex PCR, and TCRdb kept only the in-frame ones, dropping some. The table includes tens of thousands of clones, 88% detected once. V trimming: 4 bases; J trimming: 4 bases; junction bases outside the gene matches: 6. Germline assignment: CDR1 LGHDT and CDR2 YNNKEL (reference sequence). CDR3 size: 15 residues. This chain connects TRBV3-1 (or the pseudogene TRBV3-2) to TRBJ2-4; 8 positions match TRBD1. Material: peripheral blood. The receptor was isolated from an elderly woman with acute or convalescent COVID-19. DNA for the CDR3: TGTGCCAGCAGCCCCTTGGGACAGGTAAAAAACATTCAGTACTTC. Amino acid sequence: CASSPLGQVKNIQYF.